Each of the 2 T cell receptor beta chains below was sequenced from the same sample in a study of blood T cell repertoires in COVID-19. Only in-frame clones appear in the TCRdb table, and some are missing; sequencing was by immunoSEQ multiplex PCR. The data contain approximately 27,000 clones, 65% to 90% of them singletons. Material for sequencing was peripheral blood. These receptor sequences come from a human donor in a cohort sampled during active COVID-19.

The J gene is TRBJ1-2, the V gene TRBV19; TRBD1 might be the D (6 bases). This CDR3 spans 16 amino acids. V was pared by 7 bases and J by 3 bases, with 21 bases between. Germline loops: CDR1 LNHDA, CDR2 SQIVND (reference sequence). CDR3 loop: CASTLIGGANDYGYTF. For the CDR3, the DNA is TGTGCCAGTACCCTAATCGGGGGGGCTAACGACTATGGCTACACCTTC.

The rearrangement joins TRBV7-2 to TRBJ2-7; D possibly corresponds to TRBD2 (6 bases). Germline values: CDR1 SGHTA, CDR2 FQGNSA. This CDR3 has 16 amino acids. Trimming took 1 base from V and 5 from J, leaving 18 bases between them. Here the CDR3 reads CASSLVGGNVADEQYF. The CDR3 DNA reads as TGTGCCAGCAGCTTAGTTGGCGGGAACGTCGCCGACGAGCAGTACTTC. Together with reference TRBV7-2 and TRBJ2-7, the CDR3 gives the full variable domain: GAGVSQSPSNKVTEKGKDVELRCDPISGHTALYWYRQSLGQGLEFLIYFQGNSAPDKSGLPSDRFSAERTGGSVSTLTIQRTQQEDSAVYLCASSLVGGNVADEQYFGPGTRLTVT.